These T cell receptor beta chains were read from a single sample in a study of T cells in Graves' hyperthyroidism and ophthalmopathy. TCRdb itself ran the multiplex PCR reads through MiXCR, one entry per CDR3 protein. This repertoire shows some 300,000 distinct CDR3 sequences, about an eighth found once; its top ten account for about 8%. Specimen: blood. The receptors were sampled from a woman younger than 45 with Graves' hyperthyroidism that later progressed to Graves' ophthalmopathy. Both conserved end residues are trimmed from each CDR3. Each record gives: clone size, J gene, CDR3 length, V gene, CDR3 protein. The listing skips clone size in some rows; elsewhere it reads once, few, many or a size class.

size: .
J: TRBJ2-1
length: 13
V: TRBV27
CDR3: ASSLSINRLYEQF

size: many
J: TRBJ1-5
length: 12
V: TRBV30
CDR3: AWSSAGSTQPQH

size: many
J: TRBJ1-5
length: 12
V: TRBV27
CDR3: ASSSLGEYLPQH

size: many
J: TRBJ2-1
length: 10
V: TRBV28
CDR3: ASGGDGNEQF

size: .
J: TRBJ2-7
length: 17
V: TRBV4-1
CDR3: ASSQDLWGRGYSPYEQY

size: few
J: TRBJ2-1
length: 15
V: TRBV20-1
CDR3: SASGLAGENSYNEQF

size: many
J: TRBJ2-5
length: 14
V: TRBV11-2
CDR3: ASSLESGQLQETQY

size: few
J: TRBJ1-6
length: 13
V: TRBV19
CDR3: ASSMAKASNSPLH

size: few
J: TRBJ2-7
length: 11
V: TRBV19
CDR3: ASSSARGYEQY

size: few
J: TRBJ2-1
length: 14
V: TRBV20-1
CDR3: SATDNLAGDYNEQF

size: many
J: TRBJ2-1
length: 15
V: TRBV20-1
CDR3: SARKSEGPSAYNEQF

size: many
J: TRBJ2-3
length: 13
V: TRBV7-3
CDR3: ASSMYGTTTDTQY

size: many
J: TRBJ1-5
length: 12
V: TRBV6-1
CDR3: ATKLSREYQPQH

size: few
J: TRBJ2-1
length: 13
V: TRBV9
CDR3: ASSVRESSYNEQF

size: many
J: TRBJ2-1
length: 13
V: TRBV27
CDR3: ASSPSDSSYNEQF

size: few
J: TRBJ2-5
length: 11
V: TRBV19
CDR3: ASSRRLQETQY

size: .
J: TRBJ2-3
length: 15
V: TRBV20-1
CDR3: SARGGLAGGVVSTQY

size: few
J: TRBJ2-2
length: 14
V: TRBV9
CDR3: ASSAFQRADTGELF

size: .
J: TRBJ2-7
length: 11
V: TRBV20-1
CDR3: SASPSGGYEQY

size: many
J: TRBJ2-5
length: 12
V: TRBV7-2
CDR3: ASSLQGIQETQY

size: .
J: TRBJ2-7
length: 15
V: TRBV5-1
CDR3: ASSTGLAGGRTTEQY

size: many
J: TRBJ1-4
length: 14
V: TRBV3-1
CDR3: ASSQALGTGSEKLF

size: many
J: TRBJ1-1
length: 14
V: TRBV4-1
CDR3: ASSQEGGRRGTEAF

size: many
J: TRBJ1-4
length: 11
V: TRBV28
CDR3: ASRFRPIEKLF

size: many
J: TRBJ1-1
length: 13
V: TRBV10-3
CDR3: AITKDRILNTEAF

size: many
J: TRBJ1-1
length: 11
V: TRBV12-3/TRBV12-4
CDR3: ATYYTWNTEAF

size: many
J: TRBJ1-1
length: 13
V: TRBV9
CDR3: ASSVDQYGVAEAF

size: .
J: TRBJ2-6
length: 15
V: TRBV14
CDR3: ASSSRDGEWGANVLT